Sequencing of this T cell receptor beta chain was carried out in a study of control samples from healthy donors and cancer patients. This CDR3 region has 15 residues. Germline V lookup: CDR1 SNHLY, CDR2 FYNNEI. The germline V and J ends were trimmed by 1 base and 0 bases, with 9 bases remaining between them. TCRdb's copy holds only in-frame clones and misses some; the assay was immunoSEQ multiplex PCR. The table includes some 150,000 clones, about 89% detected once. The material sequenced was blood. This rearrangement joins TRBV2 to TRBJ1-1; D call uncertain. The clonotype comes from a man between 18 and 29 years old in good health. DNA for the CDR3: TGTGCCAGCAGTGAAGGATGGATAATGAACACTGAAGCTTTCTTT. This gives the protein CASSEGWIMNTEAFF.